This T cell receptor (beta chain) was identified during a study of blood T cells in healthy people across ages. Total RNA was extracted at no less than 5.5 micrograms per sample. A second PCR, run for about 7 to 12 cycles, used a sample-barcoded 5' primer plus a J-beta primer mix. TCRdb re-analysed the 5' RACE reads in MiXCR, keeping a single row per CDR3 protein. The sample yields 1.4 million or so distinct CDR3 sequences, approximately 39% seen once. Findings and limits, study-wide: Among long-lived donors, naive CD4+ cells were more numerous and diversity higher than in aged donors. Diversity of TCR beta correlated strongly with naive T cell percentage.

About this clonotype: What it recognizes is unknown. This sequence may be a read error, since a much larger clone differs from it by one base.

The CDR3 extends over 12 amino acids. Germline V gene lookup returns CDR1 MNHEY and CDR2 SVGEGT. V usage is TRBV6-2 or TRBV6-3 and J usage is TRBJ2-3; D is undetermined. This TCR was recovered from a woman aged 18-30 years in good health. Sample: blood. CDR3 sequence (DNA): TGTGCCAGCAGCACAGTCACAGAGACGCAGTATTTT. Protein product: CASSTVTETQYF.